This T cell receptor (beta chain) was profiled in a study of T cell responses to AZD1222 COVID-19 vaccine. Study-level findings and limits: Variant regions that are unmutated are reportedly the target of nearly half of spike-specific TCRs. Samples come after the peak T cell response, not at day 14. AZD1222 recipients seropositive at baseline numbered only six or seven. Possibly, clonal diversity was underestimated; donors were largely white British and included more females.

To note about this clone: The antigen remains undetermined.

The method was immunoSEQ multiplex PCR; TCRdb's version includes in-frame clones alone and lacks a portion of them. Of 160,000 or so clones detected, under 95% appear once; the ten largest clones hold around 4.4%. The TCR originated in an adult in good health. Sequences were derived from peripheral blood, sampled on day 0 of AZD1222 vaccination.

This CDR3 reads CASIPGQGHYGYTF. The DNA for the CDR3 is TGTGCCAGTATCCCGGGACAGGGCCACTATGGCTACACCTTC. The chain employs TRBV28 and TRBJ1-2, with 9 positions matching TRBD1. Per the germline V gene, CDR1 is MDHEN and CDR2 is SYDVKM. This CDR3 comprises 14 residues. V lost 9 bases to trimming and J lost 3 bases; unmatched junction nucleotides: 8.